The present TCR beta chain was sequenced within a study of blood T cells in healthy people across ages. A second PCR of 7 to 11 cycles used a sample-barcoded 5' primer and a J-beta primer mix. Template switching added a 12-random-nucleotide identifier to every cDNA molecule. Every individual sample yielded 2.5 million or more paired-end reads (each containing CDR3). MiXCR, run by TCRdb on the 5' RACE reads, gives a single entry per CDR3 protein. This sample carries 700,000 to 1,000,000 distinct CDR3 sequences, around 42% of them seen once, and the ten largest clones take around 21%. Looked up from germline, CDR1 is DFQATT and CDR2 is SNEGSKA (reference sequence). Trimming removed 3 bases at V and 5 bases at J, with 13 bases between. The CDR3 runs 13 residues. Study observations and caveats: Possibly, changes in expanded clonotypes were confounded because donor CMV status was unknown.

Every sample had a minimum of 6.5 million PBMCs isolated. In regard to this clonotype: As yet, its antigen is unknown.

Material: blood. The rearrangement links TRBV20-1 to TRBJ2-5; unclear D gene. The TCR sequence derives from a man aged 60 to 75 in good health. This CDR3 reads CSASGRLRETQYF. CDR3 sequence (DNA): TGCAGTGCTAGTGGGCGGCTCCGGGAGACCCAGTACTTC.